These 16 T cell receptor beta chains share one sample of origin, sequenced in a study of cytomegalovirus exposure and HLA in healthy donors. 60 Vbeta and 13 Jbeta primers were used in PCR. Sequencing used immunoSEQ multiplex PCR; TCRdb keeps in-frame clones, though not all of them. The sample comprises about 160,000 clones, about four fifths of which are singletons, and about 4% rests with the top ten. Material: PBMCs. These receptors all stem from a man over 45 in good health and CMV-seropositive.

This clone was seen only a few times. The chain employs TRBV6-1 and TRBJ1-1; 7 nucleotides line up with TRBD1. J lost 1 base, V lost 5 bases, and 1 base had no gene match. Per the germline V gene, CDR1 is MNHNS and CDR2 is SASEGT. CDR3 size: 13 residues. This CDR3 is CASSWTGNTEAFF. In nucleotides, the CDR3 is TGTGCCAGCAGTTGGACAGGGAACACTGAAGCTTTCTTT.

This chain links TRBV19 with TRBJ1-4; weak D call: TRBD1 (6 bases). Germline lookup yields CDR1 LNHDA and CDR2 SQIVND (reference sequence). V was shortened by 7 bases and J by 0 bases, with 18 bases between the two germline ends. The length of the CDR3 is 17 residues. The CDR3 DNA sequence: TGTGCCAGTACCTCACTTGGACAGCCTGCAACTAATGAAAAACTGTTTTTT. This codes for CASTSLGQPATNEKLFF.

This clone was seen a single time. The rearrangement uses TRBV5-1 and TRBJ2-7; D is undetermined. V was shortened by 4 bases and J by 0 bases, with 14 bases between the two germline ends. The CDR3 is 15 residues long. From germline, CDR1 is SGHRS and CDR2 YFSETQ. For the CDR3, the DNA is TGCGCCAGCAGCCCACAGAGTTTCAGCTCCTACGAGCAGTACTTC. Translating it yields CASSPQSFSSYEQYF.

The V and J genes are TRBV7-9 and TRBJ2-2, with D possibly being TRBD1 (5 bases). Trimming cost V 5 bases and J 1 base, with 8 bases left between them. Germline V CDR1 and CDR2: SEHNR, FQNEAQ (reference sequence). The CDR3 is 14 amino acids. The CDR3 region has the DNA TGTGCCAGCAGCAGTGACAGGAACACCGGGGAGCTGTTTTTT. Protein sequence: CASSSDRNTGELFF.

Turning to this clone: Relative to the germline gene, one junction end is altered; a read error may explain this. V gene TRBV7-7 combines with J gene TRBJ2-1, with 10 bases identical to TRBD1. The germline gives CDR1 SSHAT, CDR2 FNYEAQ (reference sequence). CDR3 size: 14 residues. In DNA, the CDR3 is TGTGCTAGCAGCCCGGGACAGGGGATCCATGAGCAGTTCTTC. This gives the protein CASSPGQGIHEQFF. The full variable domain, in which reference TRBV7-7 and TRBJ2-1 provide the parts outside the CDR3, is GAGVSQSPRYKVTKRGQDVTLRCDPISSHATLYWYQQALGQGPEFLTYFNYEAQPDKSGLPSDRFSAERPEGSISTLTIQRTEQRDSAMYRCASSPGQGIHEQFFGPGTRLTVL.

This chain connects TRBV30 to TRBJ1-2, with TRBD1 matching 8 bases. This CDR3 contains 14 residues. Looked up from germline, CDR1 is GTSNPN and CDR2 is SVGIG (reference sequence). V shed 1 base, J shed 6 bases, and the junction held 7 bases outside the gene matches. This CDR3 is CAWSANRGRDGYTF. The CDR3 bases are TGTGCCTGGAGTGCGAACAGGGGGAGGGATGGCTACACCTTC.

The chain carries TRBV18 and TRBJ2-3; 8 nucleotides line up with TRBD2. Germline V CDR1 and CDR2: KGHSH, LQKENI. This CDR3 spans 18 amino acids. The V gene end was trimmed by 6 bases and the J gene end by 5 bases; junction bases not matched to a gene: 19. DNA of the CDR3: TGTGCCAGCTCCCCTCAGGGCCTCAGCGGGAGTTTCGGAGATACGCAGTATTTT. Translation: CASSPQGLSGSFGDTQYF.

The chain joins TRBV28 to TRBJ2-3, with TRBD2 as a possible D gene (6 bases). Looked up from germline, CDR1 is MDHEN and CDR2 is SYDVKM. V was cut by 5 bases and J by 9 bases, with 9 bases left in between. This CDR3 is built from 11 residues. The CDR3 DNA follows: TGTGCCAGCAGTCTAGCGATCACGCAGTATTTT. Translation: CASSLAITQYF.

The J gene is TRBJ2-5, the V gene TRBV7-3; 9 positions agree with TRBD2. The CDR3 covers 15 residues. CDR1 SGHTA and CDR2 FQGTGA come from the germline V gene. Trimming at V came to 2 bases and at J to 5 bases, leaving 6 bases not matched to a gene. The CDR3 reads CASSLVAGGLETQYF. The CDR3 nucleotides read TGTGCCAGCAGCTTAGTGGCGGGGGGGCTGGAGACCCAGTACTTC. The full variable domain, in which reference TRBV7-3 and TRBJ2-5 provide the parts outside the CDR3, is GAGVSQTPSNKVTEKGKYVELRCDPISGHTALYWYRQSLGQGPEFLIYFQGTGAADDSGLPNDRFFAVRPEGSVSTLKIQRTERGDSAVYLCASSLVAGGLETQYFGPGTRLLVL.

The J gene is TRBJ2-7, the V gene TRBV27; 14 bases are a match to TRBD2. The CDR3 extends over 17 amino acids. V trimming: 5 bases; J trimming: 2 bases; junction bases outside the gene matches: 8. Germline CDR1 and CDR2: MNHEY and SMNVEV (reference sequence). This CDR3 reads CASSGKPTSGRAYEQYF. In DNA, the CDR3 is TGTGCCAGCAGTGGCAAACCGACTAGCGGGAGGGCCTACGAGCAGTACTTC.

This chain joins TRBV5-6 and TRBJ2-7; 12 nucleotides agree with TRBD2. CDR1 is SGHDT and CDR2 is YYEEEE in the germline V gene. CDR3 length equals 13 residues. J gave up 2 bases and V 10 bases, and 4 bases lay outside the gene matches. CDR3 amino acids: CAVRTSGTYEQYF. Written as DNA, the CDR3 is TGTGCCGTGAGGACTAGCGGGACCTACGAGCAGTACTTC.

The chain joins TRBV6-5 to TRBJ2-3; D possibly corresponds to TRBD2 (6 bases). The CDR3 runs to 13 residues. From germline, CDR1 is MNHEY and CDR2 SVGAGI. Trimming took off 3 bases at V and 6 bases at J, with 10 bases between the two ends. Written as DNA, the CDR3 is TGTGCCAGCAGTTATAACGGAGGGGATACGCAGTATTTT. It specifies CASSYNGGDTQYF.

This clone was detected once. This chain uses TRBV2 with TRBJ1-5, with 7 bases fitting TRBD1. V lost 4 bases to trimming and J lost 4 bases; unmatched junction nucleotides: 4. The CDR3 loop spans 14 amino acids. CDR1 SNHLY and CDR2 FYNNEI come from the germline V gene. CDR3 sequence reads: CASSGLTGNQPQHF. CDR3 sequence (DNA): TGTGCCAGCAGTGGGTTGACAGGGAATCAGCCCCAGCATTTT. The whole variable domain, remainder taken from reference TRBV2 and TRBJ1-5, is EPEVTQTPSHQVTQMGQEVILRCVPISNHLYFYWYRQILGQKVEFLVSFYNNEISEKSEIFDDQFSVERPDGSNFTLKIRSTKLEDSAMYFCASSGLTGNQPQHFGDGTRLSIL.

The chain combines TRBV10-3 with TRBJ2-2; D unresolved. Germline lookup yields CDR1 ENHRY and CDR2 SYGVKD. This CDR3 has 15 amino acids. Trimming removed 4 bases at V and 2 bases at J, with 11 bases between. CDR3 DNA: TGTGCCATCAGTGTCTTACTAACTAACACCGGGGAGCTGTTTTTT. Encoded protein: CAISVLLTNTGELFF.

Regarding this clone: A junction end diverges from the germline sequence, so it may reflect a read error. Distinct nucleotide sequences in the sample also encode this CDR3. The gene calls are TRBV6-5 and TRBJ1-1, with TRBD1 matching over 9 bases. The CDR3 contains 13 residues. CDR1 is MNHEY, CDR2 SVGAGI, per germline. This chain's CDR3 is CASRGTGRTEAFF. CDR3 in DNA: TGTGCCAGCAGAGGGACAGGGAGGACTGAGGCTTTCTTT.

J is TRBJ2-1 and V is TRBV5-5; 7 bases agree with TRBD2. CDR3 length equals 14 residues. V shed 2 bases, J shed 6 bases, and the junction held 5 bases outside the gene matches. The germline gives CDR1 SGHKS, CDR2 YYEKEE (reference sequence). The CDR3 loop is CASSLRAGLNEQFF. CDR3 nucleotides: TGTGCCAGCAGCTTAAGAGCGGGACTCAATGAGCAGTTCTTC.